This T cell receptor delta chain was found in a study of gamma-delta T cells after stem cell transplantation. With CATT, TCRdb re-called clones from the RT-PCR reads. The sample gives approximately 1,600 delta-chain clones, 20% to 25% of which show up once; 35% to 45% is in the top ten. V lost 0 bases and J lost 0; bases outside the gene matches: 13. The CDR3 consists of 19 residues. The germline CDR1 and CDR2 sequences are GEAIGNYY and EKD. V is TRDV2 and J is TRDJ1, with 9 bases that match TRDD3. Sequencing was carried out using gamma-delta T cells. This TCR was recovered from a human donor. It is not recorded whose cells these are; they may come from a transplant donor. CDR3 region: CACDTVSGGYSQYTDKLIF. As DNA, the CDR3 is TGTGCCTGTGACACCGTATCCGGGGGATACAGCCAGTACACCGATAAACTCATCTTT.